This T cell receptor beta chain was captured by sequencing in a study of PD-L1 blockade in urothelial cancer. As for the study in general: Analyses used blood from 3 weeks (second dose) and 6 weeks after treatment start.

Locally advanced or metastatic urothelial carcinoma affected the patients. Clones were sequenced by immunoSEQ multiplex PCR, and TCRdb holds only the in-frame ones, with some missing. Of more than 45,000 clones in the sample, around 87% were seen once. Comments on this clone: The antigen remains unidentified.

General study results and limits: Durable-benefit patients showed greater tumor-associated blood clone expansion at 3 weeks.

Germline V CDR1 and CDR2: KGHSH, LQKENI. The ends were cut back, 3 bases at V and 2 bases at J, with 8 bases in the middle. This CDR3 spans 15 amino acids. Sequencing used PBMCs, obtained around atezolizumab (anti-PD-L1) treatment. This sequence was found in a man in his sixties with urothelial cancer. The chain has TRBV18 and TRBJ2-6; TRBD1 might be the D (6 bases). The CDR3 is CASSPYRAGANVLTF. The CDR3 DNA is TGTGCCAGCTCACCGTACAGGGCTGGGGCCAACGTCCTGACTTTC. The whole variable domain, filled in from reference TRBV18 and TRBJ2-6, reads NAGVMQNPRHLVRRRGQEARLRCSPMKGHSHVYWYRQLPEEGLKFMVYLQKENIIDESGMPKERFSAEFPKEGPSILRIQQVVRGDSAAYFCASSPYRAGANVLTFGAGSRLTVL.